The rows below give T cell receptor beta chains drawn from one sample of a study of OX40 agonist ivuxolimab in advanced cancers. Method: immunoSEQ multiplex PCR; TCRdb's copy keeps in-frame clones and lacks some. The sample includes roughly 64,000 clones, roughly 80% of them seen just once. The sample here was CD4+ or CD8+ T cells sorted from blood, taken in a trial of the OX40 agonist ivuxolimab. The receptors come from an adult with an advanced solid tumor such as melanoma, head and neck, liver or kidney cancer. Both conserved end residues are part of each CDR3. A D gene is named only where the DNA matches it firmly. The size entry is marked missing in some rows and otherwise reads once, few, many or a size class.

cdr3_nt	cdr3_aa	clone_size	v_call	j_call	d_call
TGTGCCAGCACCGAGACCGAATATAGCAATCAGCCCCAGCATTTT	CASTETEYSNQPQHF	-	TRBV6-5	TRBJ1-5	-
TGTGCCAGTAGTCCCGGGACTAGTATTAATGAGCAGTTCTTC	CASSPGTSINEQFF	-	TRBV19	TRBJ2-1	TRBD2
TGTGCCAGCACGTATAGCAATCAGCCCCAGCATTTT	CASTYSNQPQHF	once	TRBV28	TRBJ1-5	-
TGTGCCTGGAGTGTACAGGGCACAGATACGCAGTATTTT	CAWSVQGTDTQYF	-	TRBV30	TRBJ2-3	-
TGTGCCAGCAGCTTAGGGAGAGACGAGACCCAGTACTTC	CASSLGRDETQYF	-	TRBV7-7	TRBJ2-5	-
TGTGCCAGCAGCTTAGGGGGGACAGAGTACGAGCAGTACTTC	CASSLGGTEYEQYF	-	TRBV11-2	TRBJ2-7	TRBD1
TGTGCCAGCGTAAGAATTCTAGCGGGATCCTACGAGCAGTACTTC	CASVRILAGSYEQYF	-	TRBV6-1	TRBJ2-7	TRBD2
TGTGCCAGCAGGGGGGTGAACAATCAGCCCCAGCATTTT	CASRGVNNQPQHF	once	TRBV27	TRBJ1-5	-
TGTGCCAGCCGGGTTGGGCAGGGCGCGCAGCCCCAGCATTTT	CASRVGQGAQPQHF	-	TRBV6-6	TRBJ1-5	-
TGTGCCAGCAGCTTGGGTCAGTCCAAAAACATTCAGTACTTC	CASSLGQSKNIQYF	-	TRBV5-6	TRBJ2-4	-
TGTGCCAGCAGCTCACTACGGACAGATCTCGGCAATCAGCCCCAGCATTTT	CASSSLRTDLGNQPQHF	-	TRBV7-8	TRBJ1-5	-
TGCGCCAGCAGCTCGTTAACCCAGGGAAGCTATGGCTACACCTTC	CASSSLTQGSYGYTF	once	TRBV5-1	TRBJ1-2	-
TGTGCCAGCAGCTTAGGGCTAGGTCGAAGCTCCTACAATGAGCAGTTCTTC	CASSLGLGRSSYNEQFF	-	TRBV7-8	TRBJ2-1	-
TGTGCCAGCAGGACAAGTTATGGAGTGAATGAGCAGTTCTTC	CASRTSYGVNEQFF	-	TRBV6-1	TRBJ2-1	-
TGTGCCTCCGGACAGGGTTGGACCGGGGAGCTGTTTTTT	CASGQGWTGELFF	-	TRBV19	TRBJ2-2	TRBD1
TGTGCCAGCAGTGTGCCCCGGTACAATGAGCAGTTCTTC	CASSVPRYNEQFF	-	TRBV2	TRBJ2-1	-
TGTGCCAGCAGAGAACTGGATACCCGAGGGGGGAGAGGTTACGAGCAGTACTTC	CASRELDTRGGRGYEQYF	-	TRBV6-1	TRBJ2-7	-
TGTGCCAGCTCACCACTTACAGGTTCCACCGGGGAGCTGTTTTTT	CASSPLTGSTGELFF	-	TRBV18	TRBJ2-2	-
TGCGCCAGCAGCAGAACGACAGGGGGCAATCAGCCCCAGCATTTT	CASSRTTGGNQPQHF	-	TRBV5-1	TRBJ1-5	TRBD1
TGCAGTGCCCTCACGGACAATGAGCAGTTCTTC	CSALTDNEQFF	-	TRBV20-1	TRBJ2-1	-
TGTGCCAGCAGTTACTCTAAGGATGGCTCTGAAGCTTTCTTT	CASSYSKDGSEAFF	-	TRBV6-6	TRBJ1-1	-
TGTGCCAGCAGCCGTGGACAGGGGAGGGAAAAACTGTTTTTT	CASSRGQGREKLFF	few	TRBV28	TRBJ1-4	TRBD1
TGTGCCAGCAGTTACTCGGCGGGCGGTTCCTACGAGCAGTACTTC	CASSYSAGGSYEQYF	-	TRBV6-5	TRBJ2-7	-
TGTGCCAGCCAATACAATGACAGAGTCGTTAAAATGAACACTGAAGCTTTCTTT	CASQYNDRVVKMNTEAFF	-	TRBV2	TRBJ1-1	-
TGTGCCAGCAGCATCCTAGGACAGGACTATGGCTACACCTTC	CASSILGQDYGYTF	-	TRBV5-4	TRBJ1-2	TRBD1
TGTGCCAGCAGGAAAGGGTCTAGCGGAACCAATGAGCAGTTCTTC	CASRKGSSGTNEQFF	-	TRBV7-2	TRBJ2-1	TRBD2
TGCAGCGCCGCAGAGTTCTACGAGCAGTACTTC	CSAAEFYEQYF	-	TRBV29-1	TRBJ2-7	-
TGTGCCAGCAAGATGTTAGCGGGAGCTATGGCGCAGTTCTTC	CASKMLAGAMAQFF	-	TRBV7-7	TRBJ2-1	TRBD2
TGTGCCAGTAGTATAATGGAGACCCAGTACTTC	CASSIMETQYF	-	TRBV19	TRBJ2-5	-
TGTGCTAGTGGTTTGCCCAGGGGGTTGGTGGGCTACACCTTC	CASGLPRGLVGYTF	-	TRBV12-5	TRBJ1-2	TRBD1
TGTGCCAGCAGCTTTTCACAGGGGGCTGGGTTGGAGACCCAGTACTTC	CASSFSQGAGLETQYF	-	TRBV7-9	TRBJ2-5	TRBD1
TGTGCCAGCAGCGTAGAATCGGGACTAGCGGGAGGTCAGTACTTC	CASSVESGLAGGQYF	-	TRBV9	TRBJ2-4	TRBD2
TGTGCCAGCAGCGCCTCTACCAGAGGGGGCTACGAGCAGTACTTC	CASSASTRGGYEQYF	-	TRBV11-2	TRBJ2-7	-
TGTGCCAGCAGTAAAACAGGGGGCACTGAAGCTTTCTTT	CASSKTGGTEAFF	-	TRBV11-3	TRBJ1-1	TRBD1
TGTGCCAGCAGCTTGGGATGGTCCGGCGAGCAGTACTTC	CASSLGWSGEQYF	-	TRBV11-2	TRBJ2-7	-
TGCAGCGCTTCAGGGAGCAATCAGCCCCAGCATTTT	CSASGSNQPQHF	-	TRBV29-1	TRBJ1-5	-
TGTGCCAGCAGTGAGGGGACCCACGAGCAGTACTTC	CASSEGTHEQYF	-	TRBV2	TRBJ2-7	-
TGTGCCAGTAGTATAGACCCATACAACGAGCAGTACTTC	CASSIDPYNEQYF	-	TRBV19	TRBJ2-7	-
TGTGCCAGCAGCTTATGGTACGGACTGAACACTGAAGCTTTCTTT	CASSLWYGLNTEAFF	-	TRBV7-9	TRBJ1-1	-
TGTGCCAGCAGCTTGGTTGGGGCCCCCTATGGCTACACCTTC	CASSLVGAPYGYTF	-	TRBV5-6	TRBJ1-2	-
TGTGCCAGCAGCACCGGGACAGGGGGCGGTGGCTATGGCTACACCTTC	CASSTGTGGGGYGYTF	-	TRBV7-9	TRBJ1-2	TRBD1